This TCR beta chain originates from a study of radiation and T cells in renal cell carcinoma. Trimming left V 0 bases short and J 12 bases short, with 27 bases between. Germline V gene lookup returns CDR1 LGHNA and CDR2 YNFKEQ. The CDR3 consists of 18 residues. Some clones are missing from TCRdb's copy, which holds only in-frame ones; the method was immunoSEQ multiplex PCR. The table has fewer than 200,000 clones, about nine tenths seen once. Time point given: blood 4 weeks post-SBRT, at nephrectomy. Treatment here: 15 Gy SBRT to primary tumor, nephrectomy 4 weeks later. Sequencing was performed on blood, taken from a patient whose treatment included radiotherapy and nephrectomy. This sequence joins TRBV4-2 and TRBJ1-5; D gene uncertain. This receptor was identified in a woman in her 50s with renal cell carcinoma. The CDR3 DNA reads TGTGCCAGCAGCCAAGATCCCCGCGGCAGGCTCATTAACTCCCGCCAGCATTTT. Translation gives CASSQDPRGRLINSRQHF.